This entry lists 22 T cell receptor beta chains sequenced from one sample in a study of cytomegalovirus exposure and HLA in healthy donors. PCR used 60 Vbeta primers and 13 Jbeta primers. Profiling relied on immunoSEQ multiplex PCR, and the TCRdb table lists in-frame clones only, not all of them. Counted here are 110,000 to 150,000 clones, around 80% occurring once; the ten biggest clones make up more than 2%. Material: PBMCs. All receptors derive from a boy between 2 and 10 years old in good health and CMV-seronegative.

Written as DNA, the CDR3 is TGTGCCTGGAGTGTACAGGAATCCTATGGCTACACCTTC. This sequence encodes CAWSVQESYGYTF. The chain couples TRBV30 to TRBJ1-2; D perhaps matches TRBD1 (5 bases). This CDR3 contains 13 residues. The germline gives CDR1 GTSNPN, CDR2 SVGIG (reference sequence). V lost 0 bases and J lost 4, with 9 bases in between.

The CDR3 loop reads CASSDRVPFEDAQYF. The CDR3 coding sequence is TGTGCCAGCAGTGACAGGGTCCCCTTTGAGGATGCGCAGTATTTT. V and J are TRBV25-1 and TRBJ2-3; the D gene is possibly TRBD1 (5 bases). Looked up from germline, CDR1 is MGHDK and CDR2 is SYGVNS. This CDR3 contains 15 residues. V lost 3 bases to trimming and J lost 10 bases, with 20 bases between them. Complete variable domain (other parts from reference TRBV25-1 and TRBJ2-3): EADIYQTPRYLVIGTGKKITLECSQTMGHDKMYWYQQDPGMELHLIHYSYGVNSTEKGDLSSESTVSRIRTEHFPLTLESARPSHTSQYLCASSDRVPFEDAQYFGPGTRLTVL.

The CDR3 spells CASTYLGGESNEQFF. CDR3 sequence (DNA): TGTGCCAGCACTTACCTGGGGGGGGAAAGCAATGAGCAGTTCTTC. This chain uses TRBV7-9 with TRBJ2-1; 7 nucleotides match TRBD2. J lost 6 bases, V lost 7 bases, and 12 bases had no gene match. The CDR3 is made up of 15 amino acids. Looked up from germline, CDR1 is SEHNR and CDR2 is FQNEAQ (reference sequence).

J is TRBJ2-5 and V is TRBV7-9; TRBD2 matches 8 bases. This CDR3 has 15 amino acids. Per the germline V gene, CDR1 is SEHNR and CDR2 is FQNEAQ (reference sequence). With V trimmed by 4 bases and J by 3 bases, 7 bases remained unmatched. This CDR3 is CASSSSSGGEETQYF. The DNA of the CDR3 is TGTGCCAGCAGCTCCTCTTCGGGGGGGGAAGAGACCCAGTACTTC. Complete variable domain (other parts from reference TRBV7-9 and TRBJ2-5): DTGVSQNPRHKITKRGQNVTFRCDPISEHNRLYWYRQTLGQGPEFLTYFQNEAQLEKSRLLSDRFSAERPKGSFSTLEIQRTEQGDSAMYLCASSSSSGGEETQYFGPGTRLLVL.

The V gene is TRBV7-9, the J gene TRBJ1-5, with TRBD1 as a possible D gene (6 bases). Germline V gene sequence: CDR1 SEHNR, CDR2 FQNEAQ (reference sequence). The CDR3 extends over 15 amino acids. The germline V and J ends were trimmed by 6 bases and 6 bases, with 18 bases remaining between them. The CDR3 sequence: CASSPQGFGTQPQHF. CDR3 DNA: TGTGCCAGCAGTCCACAGGGATTCGGTACTCAGCCCCAGCATTTT.

This sequence joins TRBV27 and TRBJ1-5, with 9 bases identical to TRBD1. Losses at the gene ends were 6 bases for V and 10 bases for J; bases not matched to a gene: 13. CDR3 length: 15 residues. Germline V CDR1 and CDR2: MNHEY, SMNVEV (reference sequence). The CDR3 here is CASSPGTGRFSPQHF. The CDR3 region has the DNA TGTGCCAGCAGCCCGGGGACAGGGCGCTTTAGTCCCCAGCATTTT.

The chain recombines TRBV7-6 with TRBJ2-1, with 7 bases that match TRBD1. Germline V CDR1 and CDR2: SGHVS, FNYEAQ. The CDR3 spans 17 residues. The V segment lost 0 bases and the J segment 7 bases; nucleotides outside the gene matches: 12. The CDR3 coding sequence is TGTGCCAGCAGCTTAGCGGACTCGACAGGGCAAGGGAATGAGCAGTTCTTC. Protein: CASSLADSTGQGNEQFF.

This chain links TRBV10-1 with TRBJ2-1; 7 bases align to TRBD2. This CDR3 comprises 12 residues. V shed 2 bases and J 10 bases; nucleotides not matched to a gene: 2. Germline CDR1 WNHNN, CDR2 SYGVQD (reference sequence). The CDR3 protein is CASSEGLGEQFF. DNA for the CDR3: TGCGCCAGCAGTGAGGGACTAGGGGAGCAGTTCTTC.

The chain is built from TRBV6-1 and TRBJ2-7; 7 bases match TRBD1. The CDR3 covers 13 residues. V gave up 9 bases and J gave up 2 bases; unmatched junction bases: 7. From germline, CDR1 is MNHNS and CDR2 SASEGT. The CDR3 sequence is CASRPGQTYEQYF. The CDR3 nucleotides are TGTGCCAGTCGCCCGGGACAGACCTACGAGCAGTACTTC.

This sequence joins TRBV7-9 and TRBJ1-1, with D uncertain. This CDR3 region has 14 residues. Germline V gene data show CDR1 as SEHNR and CDR2 as FQNEAQ (reference sequence). Deletions cut 5 bases from V and 5 bases from J, with 15 bases between. The CDR3 reads CASSPAVGWTEAFF. The CDR3 DNA sequence: TGTGCCAGCAGCCCCGCCGTCGGGTGGACTGAAGCTTTCTTT.

The genes are TRBV18 and TRBJ2-4, with D hard to call. The germline gives CDR1 KGHSH, CDR2 LQKENI. V was trimmed by 2 bases and J by 1 base, leaving 12 bases between them. This CDR3 is built from 16 residues. CDR3 sequence: CASSPRPGSAKNIQYF. CDR3 DNA: TGTGCCAGCTCACCAAGGCCAGGATCTGCCAAAAACATTCAGTACTTC.

The chain couples TRBV5-1 to TRBJ2-1; maybe TRBD2 (5 bases). The V end was cut by 3 bases, the J end by 7 bases, with 11 bases between. This CDR3 is 13 amino acids long. Germline V lookup: CDR1 SGHRS, CDR2 YFSETQ. As DNA, the CDR3 is TGCGCCAGCAGCTCCGAAAGACTAAATGAGCAGTTCTTC. Protein: CASSSERLNEQFF.

The CDR3 sequence: CASSVFGGGETQYF. In DNA form, the CDR3 reads TGTGCCAGCAGTGTATTTGGGGGAGGGGAGACCCAGTACTTC. The chain uses TRBV6-1 and TRBJ2-5, with 7 positions matching TRBD2. This CDR3 comprises 14 residues. Germline V gene data show CDR1 as MNHNS and CDR2 as SASEGT. J was trimmed by 5 bases and V by 4 bases; bases with no gene match: 7.

V usage is TRBV19 and J usage is TRBJ1-5, with D maybe TRBD1 (6 bases). The V gene's germline CDR1 is LNHDA and CDR2 SQIVND (reference sequence). The CDR3 consists of 15 residues. With 8 bases removed from V and 5 bases from J, the gap between germline ends came to 19 bases. Here the CDR3 reads CASGIGTIGHQPQHF. In DNA, the CDR3 is TGTGCCAGTGGAATCGGGACAATCGGCCATCAGCCCCAGCATTTT.

The chain is built from TRBV7-9 and TRBJ2-5, with unresolved D. V was trimmed by 4 bases and J by 4 bases, leaving 10 bases between them. This CDR3 is built from 13 residues. In germline, CDR1 is SEHNR, CDR2 FQNEAQ (reference sequence). The DNA for the CDR3 is TGTGCCAGCAGCTCCCCGCTTAGAGAGACCCAGTACTTC. This gives the protein CASSSPLRETQYF.

The chain recombines TRBV9 with TRBJ2-1; 9 nucleotides align to TRBD2. This CDR3 comprises 16 residues. Per germline, CDR1 SGDLS and CDR2 YYNGEE. V lost 4 bases and J lost 1; bases outside the gene matches: 6. In DNA, the CDR3 is TGTGCCAGCAGCCCACGTAGCGGGAGATCCTACAATGAGCAGTTCTTC. Its protein is CASSPRSGRSYNEQFF.

The chain employs TRBV29-1 and TRBJ1-1; D gene uncertain. The CDR3 has 12 residues. V was trimmed by 4 bases and J by 3 bases, leaving 9 bases between them. Germline-derived CDR1 and CDR2 are SQVTM and ANQGSEA. The CDR3 sequence: CSVALRDTEAFF. The CDR3 bases are TGCAGCGTTGCCTTGCGTGACACTGAAGCTTTCTTT. Full variable domain (outside the CDR3, taken from reference TRBV29-1 and TRBJ1-1): SAVISQKPSRDICQRGTSLTIQCQVDSQVTMMFWYRQQPGQSLTLIATANQGSEATYESGFVIDKFPISRPNLTFSTLTVSNMSPEDSSIYLCSVALRDTEAFFGQGTRLTVV.

The rearrangement links TRBV18 to TRBJ1-2; the D gene is possibly TRBD1 (5 bases). With 3 bases removed from V and 7 bases from J, the gap between germline ends came to 18 bases. CDR3 length: 15 amino acids. Germline lookup yields CDR1 KGHSH and CDR2 LQKENI. The CDR3 reads CASSPDWGVASGYTF. The CDR3 DNA sequence: TGTGCCAGCTCACCGGATTGGGGGGTGGCGAGTGGCTACACCTTC.

The chain uses TRBV18 and TRBJ1-2, with D hard to call. The V gene's germline CDR1 is KGHSH and CDR2 LQKENI. Trimming removed 3 bases from V and 7 bases from J, with 15 bases in between. The CDR3 consists of 14 residues. The CDR3 is CASSPETSFGGYTF. Here the CDR3 DNA reads TGTGCCAGCTCACCGGAGACTAGCTTTGGTGGCTACACCTTC. The variable domain in full, with the rest retrieved from reference TRBV18 and TRBJ1-2, is NAGVMQNPRHLVRRRGQEARLRCSPMKGHSHVYWYRQLPEEGLKFMVYLQKENIIDESGMPKERFSAEFPKEGPSILRIQQVVRGDSAAYFCASSPETSFGGYTFGSGTRLTVV.

The gene calls are TRBV18 and TRBJ1-2, with a weak D call TRBD1 (5 bases). This CDR3 comprises 13 residues. CDR1 and CDR2 (germline): KGHSH, LQKENI. V lost 3 bases and J lost 4, with 9 bases in between. For the CDR3, the DNA is TGTGCCAGCTCACCGCCGGGGGTCTATGGCTACACCTTC. It codes for CASSPPGVYGYTF. Complete variable domain (other parts from reference TRBV18 and TRBJ1-2): NAGVMQNPRHLVRRRGQEARLRCSPMKGHSHVYWYRQLPEEGLKFMVYLQKENIIDESGMPKERFSAEFPKEGPSILRIQQVVRGDSAAYFCASSPPGVYGYTFGSGTRLTVV.

This chain uses TRBV7-9 with TRBJ2-1, with TRBD2 matching 9 bases. Per germline, CDR1 SEHNR and CDR2 FQNEAQ (reference sequence). This CDR3 has 16 residues. V shed 4 bases, J shed 5 bases, and the junction held 9 bases outside the gene matches. The CDR3 nucleotides are TGTGCCAGCAGCTCGACCCTAGCGGGGCTCAACAATGAGCAGTTCTTC. It translates to CASSSTLAGLNNEQFF.

The sample holds a few counts of this clone. This chain's CDR3 is CARRAGGLFQKAFF. The DNA for the CDR3 is TGTGCCCGGCGAGCGGGGGGATTATTTCAGAAAGCTTTCTTT. The chain joins TRBV30 to TRBJ1-1, with D possibly matching TRBD1 (5 bases). V was cut by 8 bases and J by 9 bases, with 25 bases left in between. The CDR3 loop spans 14 amino acids. The germline gives CDR1 GTSNPN, CDR2 SVGIG (reference sequence).